These 17 T cell receptor beta chains share one sample of origin, sequenced in a study of spatial heterogeneity in lung cancer (dated by TCRdb to the late 2010s). The sample's time point label is to be understood as: sample taken at primary tumor resection. For TCR sequencing, whole RNA was extracted from tumor and nontumor lung tissue, or from cryopreserved PBMC samples, and no cell sorting was done. The library was obtained by 5' RACE. Data came from a NextSeq 500. Through fastp at Q25 and MiXCR, TCRdb rebuilt clones from the public reads, retaining in-frame beta chains. Each CDR3 protein gets just one entry, which takes the most common genes and DNA from the rows behind it. The sample table contains roughly 17,000 distinct CDR3 sequences; only one count was recorded for about a fifth of them. The ten largest make up 15% to 20% of the sample. The source was PBMCs, collected at surgery. The receptors here all came from a female donor with early-stage non-small cell lung cancer.

The chain recombines TRBV24-1 with TRBJ1-1; D is perhaps TRBD1 (5 bases). Germline lookup yields CDR1 KGHDR and CDR2 SFDVKD. With 9 bases removed from V and 4 bases from J, the gap between germline ends came to 17 bases. The CDR3 is made up of 14 amino acids. This CDR3 reads CATHLPGLSTEAFF. In nucleotides, the CDR3 is TGTGCCACCCATTTGCCGGGACTGAGCACTGAAGCTTTCTTT.

Within the sample, this clonotype is medium-sized. The chain has TRBV29-1 and TRBJ1-1; D is possibly TRBD1 (6 bases). The CDR3 sequence is 14 residues long. Trimming cost V 5 bases and J 5 bases, with 18 bases left between them. Germline CDR1 and CDR2: SQVTM and ANQGSEA. CDR3 amino acids: CSVSSRGGGTEAFF. As DNA, the CDR3 is TGCAGCGTTTCGTCCAGGGGTGGGGGTACTGAAGCTTTCTTT.

This clonotype is classed as medium-sized. V gene TRBV27 combines with J gene TRBJ1-4, with 7 bases lining up with TRBD1. CDR1 MNHEY and CDR2 SMNVEV come from the germline V gene (reference sequence). The length of the CDR3 is 15 residues. Losses at the gene ends were 3 bases for V and 7 bases for J; bases not matched to a gene: 8. CDR3 residues: CASSFATGEAEKLFF. The DNA for the CDR3 is TGTGCCAGCAGTTTTGCAACAGGGGAGGCTGAAAAACTGTTTTTT. The full variable domain, its missing parts supplied by reference TRBV27 and TRBJ1-4, is EAQVTQNPRYLITVTGKKLTVTCSQNMNHEYMSWYRQDPGLGLRQIYYSMNVEVTDKGDVPEGYKVSRKEKRNFPLILESPSPNQTSLYFCASSFATGEAEKLFFGSGTQLSVL.

This clonotype was seen ten or more times. This rearrangement joins TRBV19 to TRBJ2-6; 9 bases agree with TRBD1. With V trimmed by 4 bases and J by 2 bases, 6 bases remained unmatched. Germline CDR1 and CDR2: LNHDA and SQIVND (reference sequence). The CDR3 covers 17 residues. The CDR3 DNA is TGTGCCAGTAGTACACAGGGGGCGGGAACTGGGGCCAACGTCCTGACTTTC. This translates into CASSTQGAGTGANVLTF.

This chain joins TRBV20-1 and TRBJ2-7, with D tentatively TRBD1 or TRBD2 (5 bases each). Germline-derived CDR1 and CDR2 are DFQATT and SNEGSKA (reference sequence). This CDR3 region has 12 residues. The V and J ends lost 4 bases and 2 bases respectively, with 9 bases between them. The CDR3 DNA is TGCAGTGCTAAGGGGACGGCCTACGAGCAGTACGTC. Encoded protein: CSAKGTAYEQYV.

This clonotype was found many times. This sequence joins TRBV6-1 and TRBJ2-2; TRBD1 matches 10 bases. The germline gives CDR1 MNHNS, CDR2 SASEGT. V trimming: 6 bases; J trimming: 1 base; junction bases outside the gene matches: 2. The CDR3 has 15 amino acids. The CDR3 here is CASRGDRGNTGELFF. In nucleotides, the CDR3 is TGTGCCAGCAGGGGGGACAGGGGGAACACCGGGGAGCTGTTTTTT.

V usage is TRBV9 and J usage is TRBJ2-1; no definite D call. V was trimmed by 3 bases and J by 6 bases, leaving 1 base between them. This CDR3 spans 10 amino acids. Per the germline V gene, CDR1 is SGDLS and CDR2 is YYNGEE. In DNA form, the CDR3 reads TGTGCCAGCAGCGGCAATGAGCAGTTCTTC. Its protein is CASSGNEQFF.

On this clonotype itself: This may come from a read error, since a much larger clone is one base off. V usage is TRBV28 and J usage is TRBJ2-1; 7 bases map to TRBD1. The CDR3 runs to 15 residues. Germline V CDR1 and CDR2: MDHEN, SYDVKM. The CDR3 sequence: CVSSKTGISHNEQFF. CDR3 nucleotide sequence: TGTGTCAGCAGTAAGACAGGGATTTCCCACAATGAGCAGTTCTTC.

This clonotype came up many times. CDR3 sequence reads: CASTRTGDSNEQFF. Written as DNA, the CDR3 is TGTGCCAGCACACGGACCGGTGACAGTAATGAGCAGTTCTTC. This sequence joins TRBV11-2 and TRBJ2-1; TRBD1 might be the D (5 bases). The CDR3 loop spans 14 amino acids. CDR1 is SGHAT, CDR2 FQNNGV, per germline. V lost 7 bases and J lost 7, with 17 bases in between.

Many counts were recorded for this clonotype. The rearrangement uses TRBV7-8 and TRBJ2-3; perhaps TRBD2 as D (5 bases). CDR1 is SGHVS, CDR2 FQNEAQ, per germline. The V end lost 1 base, the J end lost 6 bases, and 8 bases lay between the germline ends. CDR3 length: 13 amino acids. CDR3 nucleotides: TGTGCCAGCAGCTTAGAACGCGGGGATACGCAGTATTTT. Translation gives CASSLERGDTQYF.

This clonotype occurred a few times. This clone may be a read error of a much larger clone one base away. CDR3 DNA sequence: TGCAGTACTAGCGCGGGGACTAGCAGACAAGAGACCCAGTACTTC. This translates into CSTSAGTSRQETQYF. This rearrangement joins TRBV20-1 to TRBJ2-5, with 9 positions matching TRBD2. The CDR3 totals 15 residues. Germline lookup yields CDR1 DFQATT and CDR2 SNEGSKA (reference sequence).

This clonotype was counted ten times or more. The V gene is TRBV4-1, the J gene TRBJ1-3, with 7 bases matching TRBD1. Germline loops: CDR1 MGHRA, CDR2 YSYEKL. V trimming: 3 bases; J trimming: 5 bases; junction bases outside the gene matches: 10. The CDR3 is 16 amino acids. CDR3 region: CASSHVTGDIRNTIYF. The CDR3 coding sequence is TGCGCCAGCAGCCATGTCACAGGGGATATCAGAAACACCATATATTTT.

This clonotype was seen many times. This chain joins TRBV6-1 and TRBJ1-4; possible D gene TRBD1, 5 bases. Trimming removed 1 base from V and 13 bases from J, with 13 bases in between. Germline CDR1 reads MNHNS; CDR2 reads SASEGT. This CDR3 comprises 13 residues. In DNA form, the CDR3 reads TGTGCCAGCAGTGAAGGCGTAGGGGACCGACTGTTTTTT. Translated: CASSEGVGDRLFF.

This clonotype showed up many times. CDR3 sequence: CASSSGLAYYEQYF. The CDR3 DNA is TGTGCCAGCAGTTCGGGACTAGCGTACTACGAGCAGTACTTC. This chain uses TRBV12-3 or TRBV12-4 with TRBJ2-7; 10 nucleotides match TRBD2. Trimming removed 4 bases from V and 3 bases from J; junction bases left unmatched: 3. The CDR3 length is 14 residues.

This clonotype was detected ten times or more. The chain carries TRBV7-2 and TRBJ2-7; possibly TRBD1 for D (6 bases). Per germline, CDR1 SGHTA and CDR2 FQGNSA. This CDR3 is 12 amino acids long. The germline V and J ends were trimmed by 3 bases and 9 bases, with 12 bases remaining between them. CDR3 nucleotide sequence: TGTGCCAGCAGCTTCCCCGGACAGTTGCAGTACTTC. Its protein product is CASSFPGQLQYF.

This clonotype was seen many times. The chain recombines TRBV11-2 with TRBJ2-2, with 9 bases that match TRBD2. This CDR3 contains 19 residues. CDR1 is SGHAT and CDR2 is FQNNGV in the germline V gene. Germline trimming cut 0 bases from V and 1 base from J; bases unmatched to any gene: 9. CDR3 residues: CASSLDGGWTSENTGELFF. In DNA, the CDR3 is TGTGCCAGCAGCTTAGATGGGGGGTGGACTAGCGAGAACACCGGGGAGCTGTTTTTT.

At least ten counts were recorded for this clonotype. The rearrangement links TRBV7-3 to TRBJ1-1, with a weak D call TRBD1 (6 bases). This CDR3 is built from 14 residues. CDR1 SGHTA and CDR2 FQGTGA come from the germline V gene. The V and J ends lost 5 bases and 4 bases respectively, with 14 bases between them. The CDR3 region is CASSPGGRVTEAFF. Written as DNA, the CDR3 is TGTGCCAGCAGCCCCGGGGGGCGCGTCACTGAAGCTTTCTTT.